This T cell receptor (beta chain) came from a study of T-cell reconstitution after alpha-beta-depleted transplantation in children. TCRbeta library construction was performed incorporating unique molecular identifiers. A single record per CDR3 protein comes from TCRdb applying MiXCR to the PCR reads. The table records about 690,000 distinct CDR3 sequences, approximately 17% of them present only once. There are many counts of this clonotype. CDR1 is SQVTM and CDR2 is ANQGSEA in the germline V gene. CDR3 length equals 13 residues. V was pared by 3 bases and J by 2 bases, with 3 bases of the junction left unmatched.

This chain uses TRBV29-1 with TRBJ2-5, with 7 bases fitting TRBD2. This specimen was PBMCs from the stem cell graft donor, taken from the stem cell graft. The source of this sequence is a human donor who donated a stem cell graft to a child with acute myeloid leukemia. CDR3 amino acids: CSVDQGGQETQYF. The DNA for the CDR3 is TGCAGCGTTGATCAGGGAGGGCAAGAGACCCAGTACTTC.